This TCR beta chain stems from a study of blood T cells in healthy people across ages (dated by TCRdb to 2015 to 2017). Turning to the overall study: In model experiments, template switching captured about one uniquely barcoded TCR beta cDNA molecule for every two T cells. For two donors (one aged 18 to 30 and one aged 80 or older), the study analyzed two additional independent replicas of 1 million unique cDNA reads from the same blood draw. Four age groups were formed from the donors: young (average roughly 15 years), middle-aged (approximately 40), aged (roughly 58) and long-lived (about 75). To avoid experimental bias, donors of different ages were spread randomly across the sequencing lanes. Age-related changes in TCR beta repertoire diversity were measured in the study by deep sequencing normalized with unique cDNA molecular identifiers. What the study reported, not specific to this receptor: Because profiling used bulk unsorted PBMCs, naive and antigen-experienced compartments could not be compared conclusively. The long-lived group showed more naive CD4+ T cells, fewer expanded clones and increased TCR diversity than the aged group, suggesting age selection. Observed TCR beta diversity correlated strongly with the percentage of naive T cells measured by flow cytometry. Because donor CMV infection status was unknown, age-related changes in expanded clonotypes were potentially confounded. As age increased, observed TCR beta diversity per million T cells dropped in a roughly linear way, and a significant reduction was already evident by age 40. Estimates of total diversity based on one million sequenced T cells were regarded as lower bounds and as underestimates.

Receptors were amplified or captured by 5' RACE. The listed sequencing device is Illumina HiSeq 2500. A second PCR of 7 to 11 cycles was performed with a sample-barcoded 5' primer and a J-beta primer mix. A template-switch 5' adaptor carrying 12 random nucleotides introduced a unique molecular identifier onto each TCR beta cDNA molecule. Each sample yielded at least 3 million CDR3-containing paired-end reads. All of the RNA was converted into first-strand cDNA using the Mint cDNA synthesis kit, with a TRBC-specific oligonucleotide serving as the primer. After uracil-DNA glycosylase treatment, a first 18-cycle PCR used universal primers M1SS and BC2_uni_R on all cDNA. Concerning the study's data processing: Each sample was normalized by randomly selecting 1 million high-quality reads, each carrying a distinct molecular identifier. Reads with shared molecular identifiers were discarded instead of being binned into consensus sequences. MiTCR, with a Q25 quality threshold and the strictest error-elimination algorithm, was used for CDR3 identification, clonotype clustering and error correction. A nonparametric unseen species model with Euler transformation was used to estimate lower-bound total TCR beta diversity. TCRdb reprocessing: public reads trimmed at Q25 with fastp, clones called with MiXCR, in-frame beta chains kept. Rows merge per CDR3 protein into single entries with the most common DNA and genes. For this entry, the V and J calls and clone size follow TCRdb and not the study's own pipeline. The table for this sample lists about 1.8 million distinct CDR3 sequences; approximately 50% of them were counted only once. The ten largest clones capture roughly 2% of the sample.

Donors were a few dozen systemically healthy Caucasian individuals from Russia aged roughly 6 to 95 years. Around 9.7 milliliters of peripheral blood were collected from each donor into EDTA-treated Vacutainer tubes. Ficoll-Paque density-gradient centrifugation was used to isolate PBMCs, with at least 6 million per sample. Trizol reagent was used to extract total RNA from the PBMCs, yielding at least 6 micrograms per sample. For every donor, flow cytometry on a PBMC aliquot measured the percentage of naive CD45RAhigh/CD27high T cells. Worth noting for this clonotype: Its specific antigen is unknown. There are no base qualities to consult, and no much larger clone falls within one base.

Taken from the germline V gene (reference sequence), the CDR1 and CDR2 loops are SEHNR and FQNEAQ. Trimming accounts for 3 bases at V and 0 bases at J, while the number of junction bases matched to no gene is 5. The CDR3, from cysteine to phenylalanine, totals 17 residues. The CDR3 DNA has 51 bases and is translated from base 1. Sequencing used blood. The source is a woman aged 40 to 50 in good health. The V and J segments used are TRBV7-9 and TRBJ1-2; the junction holds 12 bases that match TRBD1. The CDR3: CASSLGQGARANYGYTF. The sequenced DNA is TGTGCCAGCAGCTTGGGACAGGGGGCCAGAGCTAACTATGGCTACACCTTC.